This entry concerns a single T cell receptor (beta chain). As yet, its antigen is unknown. Here the CDR3 omits its conserved ending phenylalanine or tryptophan, so a read error is the likely source. These data are taken from a study of tumor and adjacent non-tumor tissue in lung cancer. The wider study: The patients, roughly 10 men and about 5 women, were about 31 to 76 with stage I to III disease. Study findings and constraints: Tumor TCR diversity, when higher, was linked to shorter survival. Tumor tissue had significantly higher TCR diversity than normal lung. Top 100 clones took a larger repertoire share in normal lung.

No cell sorting was done before RNA was extracted from the tissue. Three rounds of nested PCR, following a modified ARM-PCR protocol, produced the TCRbeta library. TCRdb called the multiplex PCR reads again in MiXCR, with one record for every CDR3 protein. The repertoire holds approximately 76,000 distinct CDR3 sequences, with around 65% as singletons. Germline CDR1 and CDR2: SGHDT and YYEEEE. Trimming took 4 bases from V and 7 from J, leaving 15 bases between them. The CDR3 spans 13 residues. The sequenced material came from lung tumor tissue. V and J are TRBV5-6 and TRBJ2-7; D not resolved. The clonotype originates from a woman between 70 and 85 years old with non-small cell lung cancer. The CDR3 DNA reads TGTGCCAGCAGCCCTGTCGGATCAAAAGAGCAGTACTAC. Translation gives CASSPVGSKEQYY.